This T cell receptor beta chain is drawn from a study of PD-1 blockade in classical Hodgkin lymphoma. Study conclusions and caveats: Before treatment, TCR diversity in newly diagnosed patients was reportedly lower than in healthy donors. Newly diagnosed patients had diversity similar to the baseline diversity of complete responders. TCR diversity rose significantly by C4D1 in CD4+ but not CD8+ cells.

Time point indicated: cycle 4 day 1 (C4D1), after less than 7 weeks of nivolumab. Brentuximab vedotin exposure varied, and every patient relapsed after autologous stem cell transplantation. Best outcomes ranged across complete response, partial response and progressive disease. Libraries were prepared by immunoSEQ multiplex PCR; TCRdb keeps only in-frame clonotypes and omits some of them. This sample carries tens of thousands of clones, around 74% of them seen once, and the ten largest clones take over 9.5%. Germline V gives CDR1 SGHNT, CDR2 YENEEA. V lost 1 base and J lost 13; bases outside the gene matches: 2. This CDR3 region has 11 residues. Remarks on this clone: The antigen is not known.

The genes are TRBV11-3 and TRBJ2-5; TRBD1 agrees at 8 bases. The material was peripheral blood mononuclear cells (PBMCs), obtained before the fourth cycle of nivolumab. The source of this sequence is a human donor with classical Hodgkin lymphoma. CDR3 protein: CASSLGQGLYF. In DNA form, the CDR3 reads TGTGCCAGCAGCTTAGGACAGGGGCTGTACTTC.